This T cell receptor (beta chain) was captured by sequencing in a study of blood T cell repertoires in COVID-19. Background on the study: All recovered Cohort 3 donors got two negative PCRs, got clearance, or saw symptom resolution. Samples came from the United States, Italy and Spain, spanning acute and convalescent COVID-19.

V was cut by 4 bases and J by 7 bases, with 11 bases left in between. The CDR3 totals 13 residues. Per germline, CDR1 SGHAT and CDR2 FQNNGV. Cohort assignment relied on participant-reported clinical history. Only in-frame clones appear in the TCRdb table, and some are missing; sequencing was by immunoSEQ multiplex PCR. Among 400,000 or so clones listed, more than 70% were seen once. This chain uses TRBV11-2 with TRBJ2-4, with no clear D. The specimen sequenced was PBMCs or T cells enriched from blood (not recorded which). The clonotype comes from a man aged 35-49 years in a cohort exposed to, infected with or recovered from COVID-19 (not recorded which). The CDR3 spells CASSSSFGNIQYF. The CDR3 bases are TGTGCCAGCAGCTCGTCCTTCGGGAACATTCAGTACTTC.